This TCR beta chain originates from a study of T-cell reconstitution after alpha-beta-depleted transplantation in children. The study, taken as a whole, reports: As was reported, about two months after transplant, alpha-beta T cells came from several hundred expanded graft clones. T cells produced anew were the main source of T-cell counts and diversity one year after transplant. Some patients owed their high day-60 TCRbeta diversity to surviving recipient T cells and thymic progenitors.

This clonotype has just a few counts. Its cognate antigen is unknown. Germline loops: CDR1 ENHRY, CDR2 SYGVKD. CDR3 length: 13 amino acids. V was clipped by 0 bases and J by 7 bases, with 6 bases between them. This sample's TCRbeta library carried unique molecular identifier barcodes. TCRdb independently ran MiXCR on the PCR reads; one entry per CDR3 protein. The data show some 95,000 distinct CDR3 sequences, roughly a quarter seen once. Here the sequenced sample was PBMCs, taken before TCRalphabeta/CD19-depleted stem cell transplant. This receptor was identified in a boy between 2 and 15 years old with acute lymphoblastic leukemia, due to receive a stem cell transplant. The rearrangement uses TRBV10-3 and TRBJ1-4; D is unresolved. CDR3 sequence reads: CAISESTREKLFF. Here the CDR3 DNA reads TGTGCCATCAGTGAGTCGACGCGTGAAAAACTGTTTTTT.